Each of the 32 T cell receptor beta chains below was sequenced from the same sample in a study of T-cell reconstitution after alpha-beta-depleted transplantation in children. Overall study results and limits: The main origin of T-cell counts and diversity one year after transplant was newly produced T cells.

These receptors have no known antigen. Molecular barcoding with unique molecular identifiers was used for the TCRbeta library. TCRdb itself ran the PCR reads through MiXCR, one entry per CDR3 protein. The data hold hundreds of thousands of distinct CDR3 sequences, with roughly 7.8% observed a single time. The specimen comprised peripheral blood, sampled 360 days after TCRalphabeta/CD19-depleted stem cell transplant. Source of these receptors: a female patient aged 2 to 10 who had a stem cell transplant for Fanconi anemia, so the T cells may come from the graft donor.

Many counts were recorded for this clonotype. The rearrangement uses TRBV20-1 and TRBJ2-3; TRBD1 matches 7 bases. The germline V gene encodes CDR1 DFQATT and CDR2 SNEGSKA (reference sequence). This CDR3 contains 12 residues. The trim removed 3 bases at V and 8 bases at J, leaving 5 bases unmatched. This chain's CDR3 is CSASEGAGTQYF. The CDR3 region has the DNA TGCAGTGCTAGCGAGGGGGCCGGTACGCAGTATTTT.

There are many counts of this clonotype. The chain joins TRBV27 to TRBJ1-1; no clear D. Per the germline V gene, CDR1 is MNHEY and CDR2 is SMNVEV (reference sequence). V lost 5 bases to trimming and J lost 1 base, with 8 bases between them. The CDR3 loop spans 13 amino acids. CDR3 DNA: TGTGCCAGCAGTGTAATGGCGAACACTGAAGCTTTCTTT. As protein: CASSVMANTEAFF.

This clonotype was detected a few times. The chain joins TRBV18 to TRBJ1-2, with D unclear. Germline-derived CDR1 and CDR2 are KGHSH and LQKENI. The CDR3 extends over 11 amino acids. V lost 3 bases to trimming and J lost 6 bases, with 5 bases between them. The CDR3 DNA follows: TGTGCCAGCTCACCCGGTAATGGCTACACCTTC. It codes for CASSPGNGYTF.

This clonotype was seen more than once but under ten times. This chain links TRBV10-1 with TRBJ2-5; the D gene is possibly TRBD2 (7 bases). The CDR3 consists of 16 residues. V lost 2 bases to trimming and J lost 4 bases, with 17 bases between them. Germline V CDR1 and CDR2: WNHNN, SYGVQD (reference sequence). The CDR3 sequence: CASSESNPGGRETQYF. The CDR3 bases are TGCGCCAGCAGTGAGAGTAATCCGGGGGGCCGAGAGACCCAGTACTTC.

This clonotype appeared many times. One end of the junction fails to match germline, which may point to a read error. This rearrangement joins TRBV7-7 to TRBJ2-1, with D possibly being TRBD2 (5 bases). CDR3 length: 14 residues. Germline-derived CDR1 and CDR2 are SSHAT and FNYEAQ (reference sequence). This CDR3 is CASSLDTRANEQFF. The DNA for the CDR3 is TGTGCTAGCAGCTTAGATACTAGGGCGAATGAGCAGTTCTTC. The complete variable domain, with remaining parts taken from reference TRBV7-7 and TRBJ2-1, reads GAGVSQSPRYKVTKRGQDVTLRCDPISSHATLYWYQQALGQGPEFLTYFNYEAQPDKSGLPSDRFSAERPEGSISTLTIQRTEQRDSAMYRCASSLDTRANEQFFGPGTRLTVL.

The chain employs TRBV20-1 and TRBJ2-7, with D possibly matching TRBD1 (5 bases). CDR1 is DFQATT and CDR2 is SNEGSKA in the germline V gene (reference sequence). This CDR3 region has 12 residues. Deletions cut 2 bases from V and 2 bases from J, with 7 bases between. CDR3 protein: CSARQGPYEQYF. Here the CDR3 DNA reads TGCAGTGCTAGACAGGGCCCCTACGAGCAGTACTTC.

J is TRBJ2-7 and V is TRBV2, with no clear D. CDR3 length: 11 residues. V lost 10 bases, J lost 4 bases, and 11 bases lay in between. CDR1 SNHLY and CDR2 FYNNEI come from the germline V gene. The CDR3 DNA follows: TGTGCCATCCTCTCCGGGTACGAGCAGTACTTC. It translates to CAILSGYEQYF.

This clonotype has at least ten counts. The J gene is TRBJ2-5, the V gene TRBV28; 13 nucleotides agree with TRBD2. The CDR3 consists of 17 residues. Trimming at V came to 2 bases and at J to 0 bases, leaving 3 bases not matched to a gene. Per germline, CDR1 MDHEN and CDR2 SYDVKM. The CDR3 nucleotides are TGTGCCAGCAGTTTAGCACTAGCGGGGGGGTACCAAGAGACCCAGTACTTC. Its protein is CASSLALAGGYQETQYF.

This clonotype appeared many times. This chain links TRBV7-3 with TRBJ2-7; D tentatively reads TRBD1 or TRBD2 (7 bases each). The CDR3 consists of 17 residues. Germline V gene data show CDR1 as SGHTA and CDR2 as FQGTGA. V was shortened by 2 bases and J by 0 bases, with 17 bases between the two germline ends. This CDR3 is CASSLLRREGASYEQYF. The CDR3 nucleotides are TGTGCCAGCAGCTTATTGCGGAGGGAGGGGGCCTCCTACGAGCAGTACTTC.

This clonotype was seen at least ten times. This CDR3 is CASHGSGANVLTF. In nucleotides, the CDR3 is TGTGCCAGCCACGGGTCGGGGGCCAACGTCCTGACTTTC. This chain joins TRBV6-2 or TRBV6-3 and TRBJ2-6; the D is unclear. Germline assignment: CDR1 MNHEY and CDR2 SVGEGT. The CDR3 totals 13 residues. Trimming left V 8 bases short and J 4 bases short, with 9 bases between.

This clonotype was detected ten times or more. The chain links TRBV29-1 to TRBJ2-7, with a possible D match to TRBD2 (5 bases). The CDR3 contains 15 residues. The germline V gene has CDR1 SQVTM and CDR2 ANQGSEA. V was pared by 4 bases and J by 6 bases, with 22 bases between. The CDR3 region is CSVGGVGPAVREQYF. In DNA, the CDR3 is TGCAGCGTTGGAGGCGTTGGGCCAGCGGTACGCGAGCAGTACTTC.

This clonotype was seen ten or more times. The chain joins TRBV3-1 to TRBJ2-1, with D possibly matching TRBD2 (5 bases). CDR1 and CDR2 (germline): LGHDT, YNNKEL (reference sequence). V lost 2 bases, J lost 7 bases, and 9 bases lay in between. The CDR3 consists of 13 residues. CDR3 coding DNA: TGTGCCAGCAGCCAACGAATAGCGAATGAGCAGTTCTTC. This sequence encodes CASSQRIANEQFF.

This clonotype appeared a few times. J is TRBJ1-1 and V is TRBV20-1, with TRBD1 as a possible D gene (6 bases). This CDR3 is built from 13 residues. Trimming shortened V by 5 bases and J by 0 bases, and 10 bases separated the two germline ends. Per germline, CDR1 DFQATT and CDR2 SNEGSKA (reference sequence). The CDR3 reads CSACRDMNTEAFF. CDR3 bases: TGCAGTGCTTGCCGGGACATGAACACTGAAGCTTTCTTT.

This clonotype was detected ten times or more. At one boundary the junction diverges from the germline segment, which might be a read error. This rearrangement joins TRBV12-3 or TRBV12-4 to TRBJ2-5; 8 bases line up with TRBD1. The CDR3 totals 16 residues. Here the CDR3 DNA reads TGTGCCAGCAGTCGCGACAGGGGATGGTACCAAGAGACCCGGTACTTC. As protein: CASSRDRGWYQETRYF.

This clonotype was recorded at least ten times. This chain connects TRBV28 to TRBJ2-5; 7 bases are a match to TRBD2. The CDR3 is 16 residues long. Germline V gives CDR1 MDHEN, CDR2 SYDVKM. V lost 5 bases, J lost 3 bases, and 12 bases stayed unmatched. CDR3 protein: CASSESPRTRKETQYF. Here the CDR3 DNA reads TGTGCCAGCAGTGAATCACCTAGGACTAGGAAAGAGACCCAGTACTTC.

This clonotype came up many times. DNA of the CDR3: TGTGCCAGCAGCCCGTCGCAGGGGCTCAATTCACCCCTCCACTTT. Translating gives CASSPSQGLNSPLHF. The chain has TRBV14 and TRBJ1-6; possible D gene TRBD1, 6 bases. V was cut by 4 bases and J by 7 bases, with 14 bases left in between. Germline assignment: CDR1 SGHDN and CDR2 FVKESK. The CDR3 runs 15 residues.

This clonotype showed up many times. The chain has TRBV5-1 and TRBJ2-6; D could derive from TRBD1 or TRBD2 (5 bases each). The CDR3 has 18 residues. The V end was cut by 0 bases, the J end by 0 bases, with 13 bases between. Germline CDR1 and CDR2: SGHRS and YFSETQ. The chain's CDR3 is CASSLGGVTLSGANVLTF. CDR3 sequence (DNA): TGCGCCAGCAGCTTGGGAGGGGTCACCCTCTCTGGGGCCAACGTCCTGACTTTC.

The table lists this clonotype with a few counts. A read error may produce the germline difference seen at one junction end. The chain couples TRBV10-2 to TRBJ2-3; D gene ambiguous. The CDR3 runs 11 residues. In germline, CDR1 is WSHSY, CDR2 SAAADI. CDR3 coding DNA: TGCGCCAGCAGTGAGGGGGTAGGTCTGGATTTT. This sequence encodes CASSEGVGLDF.

The chain employs TRBV7-9 and TRBJ1-3; no firm D call. V lost 5 bases to trimming and J lost 4 bases, with 15 bases between them. Germline values: CDR1 SEHNR, CDR2 FQNEAQ (reference sequence). This CDR3 contains 15 residues. CDR3 bases: TGTGCCAGCAGCGCTCCTCTGAACGAAGGAAACACCATATATTTT. Encoded protein: CASSAPLNEGNTIYF.

Remarks on this clonotype: Sequence at one end of the junction differs from germline and may be a read error. The CDR3 bases are TGCTGTGCTAGAATTCGGACAGGAGGTAGCAATCAGCCCCAGCATTTT. It encodes CCARIRTGGSNQPQHF. This chain links TRBV20-1 with TRBJ1-5; 7 positions agree with TRBD1. The CDR3 runs to 16 residues. Germline assignment: CDR1 DFQATT and CDR2 SNEGSKA (reference sequence).

This clonotype was found many times. The chain employs TRBV24-1 and TRBJ2-3; the D is unclear. CDR1 is KGHDR and CDR2 is SFDVKD in the germline V gene. The V and J ends lost 1 base and 1 base respectively, with 11 bases between them. The CDR3 is 16 amino acids. The CDR3 DNA sequence: TGTGCCACCAGTGATTTAAGTGGCTACGGCACAGATACGCAGTATTTT. Its translation is CATSDLSGYGTDTQYF.

This clonotype turned up a few times. The V gene is TRBV5-5, the J gene TRBJ2-2; D is ambiguous. The CDR3 runs to 13 residues. V was shortened by 5 bases and J by 6 bases, with 11 bases between the two germline ends. Germline lookup yields CDR1 SGHKS and CDR2 YYEKEE (reference sequence). This CDR3 reads CASSRAAPGELFF. Here the CDR3 DNA reads TGTGCCAGCAGTCGCGCCGCCCCCGGGGAGCTGTTTTTT.

This clonotype was counted many times. This chain joins TRBV29-1 and TRBJ1-1; TRBD1 might be the D (5 bases). This CDR3 has 13 amino acids. In germline, CDR1 is SQVTM, CDR2 ANQGSEA. V lost 7 bases, J lost 0 bases, and 12 bases lay in between. CDR3 nucleotide sequence: TGCAGCGCAGCGGGACTCATGAACACTGAAGCTTTCTTT. This codes for CSAAGLMNTEAFF.

In this sample, this clonotype turned up many times. The rearrangement uses TRBV9 and TRBJ2-1; D not resolved. V was cut by 0 bases and J by 6 bases, with 10 bases left in between. The germline V gene has CDR1 SGDLS and CDR2 YYNGEE. The CDR3 is 14 amino acids. This CDR3 reads CASSVAGISNEQFF. CDR3 nucleotide sequence: TGTGCCAGCAGCGTAGCCGGTATTAGCAATGAGCAGTTCTTC.

The table lists this clonotype with many counts. V usage is TRBV9 and J usage is TRBJ1-1; D is perhaps TRBD1 (5 bases). Trimming shortened V by 3 bases and J by 0 bases, and 21 bases separated the two germline ends. This CDR3 contains 18 residues. Germline V gene lookup returns CDR1 SGDLS and CDR2 YYNGEE. CDR3 sequence: CASSETPGPQVMNTEAFF. DNA for the CDR3: TGTGCCAGCAGCGAGACACCAGGGCCCCAAGTCATGAACACTGAAGCTTTCTTT.

In this sample, this clonotype turned up many times. The J gene is TRBJ2-1, the V gene TRBV6-5; weak D call: TRBD2 (6 bases). This CDR3 spans 13 amino acids. Germline V gene sequence: CDR1 MNHEY, CDR2 SVGAGI. Trimming stripped 0 bases from V and 8 bases from J, with 8 bases between. The CDR3 DNA reads as TGTGCCAGCAGTTACTCGGGGGAGGATGAGCAGTTCTTC. It encodes CASSYSGEDEQFF.

V usage is TRBV12-3 or TRBV12-4 and J usage is TRBJ1-1; tentatively, D is TRBD1 (5 bases). This CDR3 is 14 amino acids long. The germline V and J ends were trimmed by 5 bases and 0 bases, with 10 bases remaining between them. In DNA, the CDR3 is TGTGCCAGCAGTGCCGGGGCCATGAACACTGAAGCTTTCTTT. Encoded protein: CASSAGAMNTEAFF.

This clonotype was counted ten times or more. This CDR3 is CASSLPGPYEQYF. In DNA form, the CDR3 reads TGTGCCAGCAGTTTACCAGGGCCATACGAGCAGTACTTC. The chain combines TRBV28 with TRBJ2-7; D may be TRBD1 (5 bases). Germline V gene sequence: CDR1 MDHEN, CDR2 SYDVKM. The CDR3 is made up of 13 amino acids. Deletions cut 2 bases from V and 4 bases from J, with 9 bases between.

This clonotype was observed many times. V usage is TRBV2 and J usage is TRBJ1-3; 8 positions agree with TRBD1. CDR1 is SNHLY and CDR2 is FYNNEI in the germline V gene. J gave up 4 bases and V 6 bases, and 8 bases lay outside the gene matches. The CDR3 is 15 amino acids. CDR3 region: CASRQSTGAGNTIYF. The CDR3, as DNA: TGTGCCAGCAGACAATCGACAGGGGCCGGAAACACCATATATTTT.

This clonotype appeared many times. The rearrangement joins TRBV11-2 to TRBJ2-3; 7 nucleotides line up with TRBD1. The junction had 17 bases not matched to a gene; V was cut back by 2 bases and J by 0 bases. CDR1 and CDR2 from the germline V gene are SGHAT and FQNNGV. This CDR3 spans 20 amino acids. CDR3 DNA sequence: TGTGCCAGCAGCTTAAGGAGAGTATTCCGAGGGGGCTATAGCACAGATACGCAGTATTTT. Amino acids: CASSLRRVFRGGYSTDTQYF. Supplemented by reference TRBV11-2 and TRBJ2-3, the full variable domain reads EAGVAQSPRYKIIEKRQSVAFWCNPISGHATLYWYQQILGQGPKLLIQFQNNGVVDDSQLPKDRFSAERLKGVDSTLKIQPAKLEDSAVYLCASSLRRVFRGGYSTDTQYFGPGTRLTVL.

This clonotype was picked up many times. The chain carries TRBV4-3 and TRBJ2-2; the D gene is possibly TRBD1 (6 bases). This CDR3 is 16 amino acids long. Trimming took 3 bases from V and 2 from J, leaving 13 bases between them. Germline V CDR1 and CDR2: LGHNA, YSLEER. CDR3 protein: CASSQGAVANTGELFF. The CDR3 DNA reads TGCGCCAGCAGCCAGGGGGCGGTAGCCAACACCGGGGAGCTGTTTTTT.

Many counts were recorded for this clonotype. This chain links TRBV13 with TRBJ2-3; 10 bases map to TRBD2. The CDR3 is 16 residues long. The V segment lost 2 bases and the J segment 1 base; nucleotides outside the gene matches: 3. In germline, CDR1 is PRHDT, CDR2 FYEKMQ (reference sequence). CDR3 coding DNA: TGTGCCAGCAGCTTATTCGGGACTAGCGGCACAGATACGCAGTATTTT. As protein: CASSLFGTSGTDTQYF.